This TCR beta chain was observed in a study of blood T cell repertoires in COVID-19. Study summary: Acute-phase and convalescent COVID-19 samples originated in the United States, Italy and Spain. Sources were T cells, B-cell-depleted T cells, or PBMCs; the material itself was cDNA or gDNA.

Method: immunoSEQ multiplex PCR; TCRdb's copy keeps in-frame clones and lacks some. The top ten clones hold 6.9% of a sample with around 82,000 clones, approximately 92% of them seen once. The ends lost 3 bases at V and 2 bases at J; junction bases unmatched: 17. In germline, CDR1 is LGHNA, CDR2 YSLEER. The CDR3 sequence is 19 residues long. The source of this sequence is a human donor in a cohort sampled during active COVID-19. The sample consisted of peripheral blood. The gene calls are TRBV4-3 and TRBJ1-1; TRBD1 matches at 8 bases. In DNA, the CDR3 is TGCGCCAGCAGCCAGGGACAGGACAGGTGGGGAGGATTAAACACTGAAGCTTTCTTT. Protein sequence: CASSQGQDRWGGLNTEAFF.